The 9 T cell receptor beta chains below all came from one sample that was sequenced in a study of blood T cells in healthy people across ages. Together with a sample-barcoded 5' primer, a J-beta primer mix was included in a second PCR lasting roughly 7 to 11 cycles. TCRdb processed the 5' RACE reads anew with MiXCR; each CDR3 protein has one entry. The sample shows around 1,000,000 distinct CDR3 sequences, more than 30% of them seen only once. Sequencing used blood. The receptors were sampled from a man aged 18 to 29 in good health.

The chain links TRBV7-2 to TRBJ1-5, with 9 bases that match TRBD1. Germline V gene lookup returns CDR1 SGHTA and CDR2 FQGNSA. J lost 0 bases, V lost 5 bases, and 8 bases had no gene match. The CDR3 is 17 amino acids. CDR3 in amino acids: CASSPRTGADSNQPQHF. Written as DNA, the CDR3 is TGTGCCAGCAGCCCCCGGACAGGGGCCGATAGCAATCAGCCCCAGCATTTT.

The chain joins TRBV6-2 or TRBV6-3 to TRBJ2-5; possible D gene TRBD2, 5 bases. The germline CDR1 and CDR2 sequences are MNHEY and SVGEGT. The ends were cut back, 0 bases at V and 11 bases at J, with 7 bases in the middle. The CDR3 has 11 residues. The CDR3 bases are TGTGCCAGCAGTTACTCGTGGGAGCAGTACTTC. This sequence encodes CASSYSWEQYF.

This clonotype was observed at least ten times. This chain links TRBV12-3 or TRBV12-4 with TRBJ1-2, with D unclear. This CDR3 contains 12 residues. Trimming left V 5 bases short and J 0 bases short, with 4 bases between. The CDR3 spells CASSTANYGYTF. CDR3 nucleotide sequence: TGTGCCAGCAGTACAGCTAACTATGGCTACACCTTC.

The gene calls are TRBV12-3 or TRBV12-4 and TRBJ2-2; 7 positions match TRBD1. The CDR3 extends over 14 amino acids. Trimming at V came to 7 bases and at J to 1 base, leaving 3 bases not matched to a gene. The CDR3 protein is CASKGQRNTGELFF. DNA for the CDR3: TGTGCCAGCAAGGGACAGAGGAACACCGGGGAGCTGTTTTTT.

This clonotype was picked up a small number of times. The chain employs TRBV29-1 and TRBJ2-3, with D unresolved. The CDR3 runs 12 residues. Germline loops: CDR1 SQVTM, CDR2 ANQGSEA. Trimming stripped 5 bases from V and 9 bases from J, with 15 bases between. The CDR3, as DNA: TGCAGCGTTAGATCAGGAATGGTAACGCAGTATTTT. Protein sequence: CSVRSGMVTQYF.

This clonotype was seen only a few times. The chain employs TRBV5-1 and TRBJ2-3; D not resolved. Per the germline V gene, CDR1 is SGHRS and CDR2 is YFSETQ. The CDR3 runs to 16 residues. Trimming stripped 4 bases from V and 8 bases from J, with 23 bases between. This CDR3 is CASSQTESRPHGTQYF. For the CDR3, the DNA is TGCGCCAGCAGCCAGACGGAATCTCGTCCACATGGTACGCAGTATTTT.

In this sample, this clonotype turned up a few times. The chain recombines TRBV19 with TRBJ1-6; no firm D call. Trimming pared 5 bases from V and 5 bases from J, leaving 10 bases between. Germline V gene data show CDR1 as LNHDA and CDR2 as SQIVND (reference sequence). The CDR3 covers 14 residues. In DNA form, the CDR3 reads TGTGCCAGTAGTCGGACTGCCAATAATTCACCCCTCCACTTT. This codes for CASSRTANNSPLHF.

The genes are TRBV7-3 and TRBJ2-5; D might be TRBD1 (5 bases). V lost 11 bases to trimming and J lost 3 bases, with 22 bases between them. Per the germline V gene, CDR1 is SGHTA and CDR2 is FQGTGA. The CDR3 runs to 15 residues. Here the CDR3 reads CALKVGAAAKETQYF. CDR3 sequence (DNA): TGTGCCCTTAAGGTAGGGGCCGCGGCCAAAGAGACCCAGTACTTC.

The table lists this clonotype with a count of one. This chain joins TRBV20-1 and TRBJ2-1; D remains ambiguous. The CDR3 has 13 residues. CDR1 DFQATT and CDR2 SNEGSKA come from the germline V gene (reference sequence). V was clipped by 2 bases and J by 4 bases, with 9 bases between them. CDR3 sequence: CSARSLRYNEQFF. Written as DNA, the CDR3 is TGCAGTGCTAGAAGCCTAAGGTACAATGAGCAGTTCTTC.